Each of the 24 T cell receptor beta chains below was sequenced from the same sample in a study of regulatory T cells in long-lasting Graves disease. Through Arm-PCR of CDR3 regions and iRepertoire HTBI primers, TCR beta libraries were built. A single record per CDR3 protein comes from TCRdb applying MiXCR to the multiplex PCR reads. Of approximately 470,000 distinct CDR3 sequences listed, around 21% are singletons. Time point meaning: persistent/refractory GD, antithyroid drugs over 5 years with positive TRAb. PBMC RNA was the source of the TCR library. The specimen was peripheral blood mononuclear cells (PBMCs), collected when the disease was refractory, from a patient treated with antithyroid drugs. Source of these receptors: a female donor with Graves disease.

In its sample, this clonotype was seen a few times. The CDR3 DNA is TGTGCCTGGAGTCCCCGAAAGGGGTGGACTGAAGCTTTCTTT. This codes for CAWSPRKGWTEAFF. V is TRBV30 and J is TRBJ1-1; D may be TRBD1 (5 bases). The CDR3 sequence is 14 residues long. Germline CDR1 reads GTSNPN; CDR2 reads SVGIG (reference sequence). V was pared by 2 bases and J by 5 bases, with 15 bases between.

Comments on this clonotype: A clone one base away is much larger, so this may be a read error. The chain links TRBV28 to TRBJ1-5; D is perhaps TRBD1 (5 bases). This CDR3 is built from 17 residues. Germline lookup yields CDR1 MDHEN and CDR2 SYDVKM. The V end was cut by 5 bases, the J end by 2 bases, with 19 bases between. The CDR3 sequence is CASSPRLRQGRNQPQHF. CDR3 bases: TGTGCCAGCAGTCCCCGGTTGAGGCAGGGTCGCAATCAGCCCCAGCATTTT.

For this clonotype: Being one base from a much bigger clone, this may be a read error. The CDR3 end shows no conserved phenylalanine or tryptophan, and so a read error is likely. The CDR3 reads CASSYLAGLQETQYL. Here the CDR3 DNA reads TGTGCCAGCAGTTACCTAGCGGGACTCCAAGAGACCCAGTACCTC. This chain connects TRBV6-5 to TRBJ2-5, with 9 positions matching TRBD2. Germline trimming cut 2 bases from V and 1 base from J; bases unmatched to any gene: 2. Germline CDR1 and CDR2: MNHEY and SVGAGI. The CDR3 is 15 residues long.

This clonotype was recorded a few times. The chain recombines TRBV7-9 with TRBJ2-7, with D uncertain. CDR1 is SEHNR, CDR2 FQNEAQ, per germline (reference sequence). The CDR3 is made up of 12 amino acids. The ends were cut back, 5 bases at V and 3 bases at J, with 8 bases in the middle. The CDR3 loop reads CASSRMIYEQYF. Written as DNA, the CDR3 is TGTGCCAGCAGCCGCATGATCTACGAGCAGTACTTC.

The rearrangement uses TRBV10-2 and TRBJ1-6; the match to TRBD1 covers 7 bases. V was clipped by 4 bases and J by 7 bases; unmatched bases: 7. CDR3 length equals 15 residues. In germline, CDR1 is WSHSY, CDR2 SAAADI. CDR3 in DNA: TGCGCCAGCAGTGGGGACAGCGTTGGAAATTCACCCCTCCACTTT. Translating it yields CASSGDSVGNSPLHF.

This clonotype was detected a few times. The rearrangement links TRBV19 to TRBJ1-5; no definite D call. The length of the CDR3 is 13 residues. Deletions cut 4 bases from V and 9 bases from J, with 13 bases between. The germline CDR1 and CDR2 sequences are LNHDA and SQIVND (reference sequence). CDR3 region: CASSTEIAVPQHF. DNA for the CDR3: TGTGCCAGTAGTACGGAAATAGCCGTGCCCCAGCATTTT.

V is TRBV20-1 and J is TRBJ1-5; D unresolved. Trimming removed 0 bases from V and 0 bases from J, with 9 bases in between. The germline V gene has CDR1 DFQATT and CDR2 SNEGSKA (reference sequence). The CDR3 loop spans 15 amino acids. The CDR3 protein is CSARDRWYSNQPQHF. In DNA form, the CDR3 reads TGCAGTGCTAGAGATCGGTGGTATAGCAATCAGCCCCAGCATTTT.

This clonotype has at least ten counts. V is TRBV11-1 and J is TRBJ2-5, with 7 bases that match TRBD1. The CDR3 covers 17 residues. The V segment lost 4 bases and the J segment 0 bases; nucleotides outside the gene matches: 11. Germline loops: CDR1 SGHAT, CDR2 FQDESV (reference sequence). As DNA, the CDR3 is TGTGCCAGCAGCTCCACTGGGACAGTAGCTAACCAAGAGACCCAGTACTTC. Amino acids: CASSSTGTVANQETQYF.

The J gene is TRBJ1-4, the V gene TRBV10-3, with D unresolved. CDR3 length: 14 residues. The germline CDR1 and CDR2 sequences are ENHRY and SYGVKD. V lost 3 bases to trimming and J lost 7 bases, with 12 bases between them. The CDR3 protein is CAISDPGSSEKLFF. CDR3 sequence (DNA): TGTGCCATCAGTGATCCGGGGTCCTCTGAAAAACTGTTTTTT.

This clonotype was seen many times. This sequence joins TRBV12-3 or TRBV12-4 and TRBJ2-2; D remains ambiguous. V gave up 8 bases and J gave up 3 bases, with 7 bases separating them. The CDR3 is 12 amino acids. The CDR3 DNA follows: TGTGCCAGCTCGGATTACACCGGGGAGCTGTTTTTT. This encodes CASSDYTGELFF.

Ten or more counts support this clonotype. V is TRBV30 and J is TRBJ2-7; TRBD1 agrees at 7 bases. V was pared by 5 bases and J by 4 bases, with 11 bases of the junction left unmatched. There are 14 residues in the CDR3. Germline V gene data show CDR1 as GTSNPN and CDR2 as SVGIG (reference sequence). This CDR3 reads CAWAITDRNYEQYF. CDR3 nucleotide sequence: TGTGCCTGGGCGATTACGGACAGGAATTACGAGCAGTACTTC.

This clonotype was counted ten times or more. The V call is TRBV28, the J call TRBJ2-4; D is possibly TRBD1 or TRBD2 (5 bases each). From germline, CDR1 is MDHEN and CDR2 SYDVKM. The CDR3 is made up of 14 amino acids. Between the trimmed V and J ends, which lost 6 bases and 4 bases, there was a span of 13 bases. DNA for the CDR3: TGTGCCAGCAGCCCCCCGGGACCAAAAAACATTCAGTACTTC. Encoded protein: CASSPPGPKNIQYF.

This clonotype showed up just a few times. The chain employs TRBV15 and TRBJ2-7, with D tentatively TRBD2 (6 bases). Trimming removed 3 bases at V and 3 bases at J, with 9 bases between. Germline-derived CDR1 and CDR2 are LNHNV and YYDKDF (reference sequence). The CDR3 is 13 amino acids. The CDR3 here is CATSSGGYYEQYF. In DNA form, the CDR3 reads TGTGCCACCAGCAGTGGGGGGTACTACGAGCAGTACTTC.

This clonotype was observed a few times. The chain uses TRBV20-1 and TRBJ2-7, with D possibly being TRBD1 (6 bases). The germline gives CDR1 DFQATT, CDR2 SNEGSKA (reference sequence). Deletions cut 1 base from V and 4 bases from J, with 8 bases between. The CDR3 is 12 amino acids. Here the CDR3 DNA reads TGCAGTGCTAGAGCCAGGGGATACGAGCAGTACTTC. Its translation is CSARARGYEQYF.

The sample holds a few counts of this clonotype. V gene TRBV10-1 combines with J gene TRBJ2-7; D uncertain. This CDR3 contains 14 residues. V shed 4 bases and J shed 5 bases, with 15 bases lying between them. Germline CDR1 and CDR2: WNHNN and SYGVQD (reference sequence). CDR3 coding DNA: TGCGCCAGCAGTGGGGAAGGGTCCGATGACGAGCAGTACTTC. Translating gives CASSGEGSDDEQYF.

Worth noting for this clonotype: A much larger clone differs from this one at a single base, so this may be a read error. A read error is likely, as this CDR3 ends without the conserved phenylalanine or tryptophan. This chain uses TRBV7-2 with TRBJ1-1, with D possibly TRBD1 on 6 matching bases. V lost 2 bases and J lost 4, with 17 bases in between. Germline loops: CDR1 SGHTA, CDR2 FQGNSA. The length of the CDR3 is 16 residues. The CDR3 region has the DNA TGTGCCAGCAGCTTACCGCAGGGGCTGGGGGGCACTGAAGCTTTCCTT. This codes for CASSLPQGLGGTEAFL.

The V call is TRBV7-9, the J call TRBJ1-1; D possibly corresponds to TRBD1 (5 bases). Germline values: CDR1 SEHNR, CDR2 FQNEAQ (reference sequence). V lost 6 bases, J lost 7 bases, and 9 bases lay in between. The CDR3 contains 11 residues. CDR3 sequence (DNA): TGTGCCAGCAGGGTGACAGATGAAGCTTTCTTT. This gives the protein CASRVTDEAFF. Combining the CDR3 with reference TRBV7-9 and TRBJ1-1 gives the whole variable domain DTGVSQNPRHKITKRGQNVTFRCDPISEHNRLYWYRQTLGQGPEFLTYFQNEAQLEKSRLLSDRFSAERPKGSFSTLEIQRTEQGDSAMYLCASRVTDEAFFGQGTRLTVV.

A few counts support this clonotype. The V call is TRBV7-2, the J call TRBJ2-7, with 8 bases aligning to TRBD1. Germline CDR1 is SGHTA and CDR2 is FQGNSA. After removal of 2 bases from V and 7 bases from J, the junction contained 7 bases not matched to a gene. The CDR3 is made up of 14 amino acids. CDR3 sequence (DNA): TGTGCCAGCAGCTTACAGGGGGCCCAGGGGGAGCAGTACTTC. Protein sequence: CASSLQGAQGEQYF.

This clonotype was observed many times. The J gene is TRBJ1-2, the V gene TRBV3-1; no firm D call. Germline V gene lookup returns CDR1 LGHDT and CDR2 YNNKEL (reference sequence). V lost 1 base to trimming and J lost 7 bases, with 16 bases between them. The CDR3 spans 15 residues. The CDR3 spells CASSQGNRPLSGYTF. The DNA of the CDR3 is TGTGCCAGCAGCCAAGGCAACAGACCCTTAAGTGGCTACACCTTC.

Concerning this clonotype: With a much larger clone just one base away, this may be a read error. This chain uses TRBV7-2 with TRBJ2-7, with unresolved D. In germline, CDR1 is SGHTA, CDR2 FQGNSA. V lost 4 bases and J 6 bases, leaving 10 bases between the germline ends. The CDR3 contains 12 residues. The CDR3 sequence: CASSSDGLEQYF. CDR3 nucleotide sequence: TGTGCCAGCAGCTCGGACGGTCTCGAGCAGTACTTC.

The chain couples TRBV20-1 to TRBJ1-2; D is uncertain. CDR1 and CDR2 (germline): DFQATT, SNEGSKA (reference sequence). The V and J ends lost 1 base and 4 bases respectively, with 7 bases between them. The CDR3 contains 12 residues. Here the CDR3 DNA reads TGCAGTGCTAGAGGGCAGGCCTATGGCTACACCTTC. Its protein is CSARGQAYGYTF.

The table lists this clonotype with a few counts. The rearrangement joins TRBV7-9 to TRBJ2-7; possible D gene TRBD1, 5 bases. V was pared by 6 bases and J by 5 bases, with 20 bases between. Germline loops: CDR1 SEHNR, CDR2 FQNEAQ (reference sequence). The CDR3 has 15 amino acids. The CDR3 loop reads CASRQLGVFSDEQYF. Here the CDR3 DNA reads TGTGCCAGCAGACAATTAGGGGTTTTTTCCGACGAGCAGTACTTC.

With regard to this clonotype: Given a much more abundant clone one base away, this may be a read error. CDR3 DNA sequence: TGTGCCGGCGTATACGCCCTAGCGGGCTCCTACGAGCAGTACTTC. It encodes CAGVYALAGSYEQYF. The genes are TRBV6-2 or TRBV6-3 and TRBJ2-7; 8 bases are shared with TRBD2. The ends lost 11 bases at V and 0 bases at J; junction bases unmatched: 12. The V gene's germline CDR1 is MNHEY and CDR2 SVGEGT. The CDR3 is 15 residues long.

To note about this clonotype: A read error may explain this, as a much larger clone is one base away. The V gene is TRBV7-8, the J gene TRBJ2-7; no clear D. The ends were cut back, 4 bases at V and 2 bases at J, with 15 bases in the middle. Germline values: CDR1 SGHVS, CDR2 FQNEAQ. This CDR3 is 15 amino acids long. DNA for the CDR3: TGTGCCAGCAGCTCTCAGGCAGGAGCCCCCTACGAGCAGTACTTC. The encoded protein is CASSSQAGAPYEQYF.